This T cell receptor beta chain originates from a study of blood T cell repertoires in COVID-19. Overall study context: From the United States, Italy and Spain came samples of acute and convalescent COVID-19. T cells, B-cell-depleted T cells, or PBMCs supplied cDNA or gDNA.

The CDR3 totals 13 residues. Germline values: CDR1 MGHRA, CDR2 YSYEKL. Trimming took 6 bases from V and 8 from J; bases not matched to a gene: 8. Original handling: Researchers report that nucleated cell counts were estimated from reference gene primer amplification. Here immunoSEQ multiplex PCR was the method, and the copy in TCRdb shows in-frame clones only, minus some. Clone size and the V and J calls come from that table; the DNA yielded D and trimming. Here the sample spans a few hundred thousand clones, 85% being singletons. The specimen sequenced was peripheral blood. The V and J genes are TRBV4-1 and TRBJ1-1, with TRBD1 matching over 8 bases. The clonotype was recovered from a woman between 18 and 30 years old with acute or convalescent COVID-19. The CDR3 here is CASRGTDRGEAFF. Here the CDR3 DNA reads TGCGCCAGCAGGGGGACCGACAGGGGCGAAGCTTTCTTT.